A single count supports the clone carrying this T cell receptor beta chain. Its specificity is not known. The table came from immunoSEQ multiplex PCR; TCRdb's copy has only in-frame clones and leaves some out. The table records approximately 92,000 clones, 70% to 90% of them present only once. This entry comes from a study of radiation and T cells in renal cell carcinoma. Overall study results and limits: In blood, top tumor clones expanded by 2 weeks, shrinking by 4.

Indicated time point: blood 4 weeks post-SBRT, at nephrectomy. Treatment here: 15 Gy SBRT to primary tumor, nephrectomy 4 weeks later. Nephrectomy followed 15 Gy stereotactic body radiation by 4 weeks. Radiation-treated patients gave blood at baseline, week 2 and week 4. The sequence was obtained from a man aged 50 to 60 with renal cell carcinoma. This material consisted of blood, taken from a patient whose treatment included radiotherapy and nephrectomy.

The CDR3 reads CASSQAGNRLTDTQYF. For the CDR3, the DNA is TGCGCCAGCAGCCAAGCAGGGAACAGGCTCACAGATACGCAGTATTTT. The chain employs TRBV4-3 and TRBJ2-3; D is perhaps TRBD1 (5 bases). V was clipped by 1 base and J by 2 bases, with 13 bases between them. This CDR3 contains 16 residues. Germline loops: CDR1 LGHNA, CDR2 YSLEER.